A selection of T cell receptor beta chains follows, all from one sample in a study of regulatory T cells in long-lasting Graves disease. MiXCR, run by TCRdb on the multiplex PCR reads, gives a single entry per CDR3 protein. In the table there are 500,000 to 800,000 distinct CDR3 sequences, about 30% of which are singletons. Sequences were derived from peripheral blood mononuclear cells (PBMCs), sampled when the disease was refractory, from a patient treated with antithyroid drugs. The receptors originated from a female donor with Graves disease. CDR3s include the opening cysteine and the closing phenylalanine or tryptophan. D genes are given only for firm matches. Size is stated for part of the rows, as once, few or many counts, or as a class when the clone is expanded.

d_call | j_call | clone_size | v_call | cdr3_aa | cdr3_nt
. | TRBJ2-7 | . | TRBV6-2/TRBV6-3 | CASSFYTSYEQYF | TGTGCCAGCAGTTTTTATACTTCCTACGAGCAGTACTTC
. | TRBJ1-1 | . | TRBV20-1 | CSALKNTEAFF | TGCAGTGCCCTAAAGAACACTGAAGCTTTCTTT
. | TRBJ2-7 | many | TRBV12-3/TRBV12-4 | CASSGGAHYEQYF | TGTGCCAGCAGCGGCGGGGCCCACTACGAGCAGTACTTC
. | TRBJ1-2 | few | TRBV2 | CASSEGIYNYGYTF | TGTGCCAGCAGTGAAGGGATTTATAACTATGGCTACACCTTC
. | TRBJ1-2 | many | TRBV12-3/TRBV12-4 | CASRPTDTYGYTF | TGTGCCAGCAGGCCGACAGATACCTATGGCTACACCTTC
. | TRBJ1-2 | few | TRBV6-1 | CASLVGVSGYTF | TGTGCCAGCCTAGTGGGGGTCTCTGGCTACACCTTC
TRBD2 | TRBJ2-3 | . | TRBV7-3 | CASSLGLVPDTQYF | TGTGCCAGCAGCCTCGGACTAGTTCCAGATACGCAGTATTTT
. | TRBJ2-2 | . | TRBV19 | CASSMSPQDTGELFF | TGTGCCAGTAGTATGAGCCCTCAGGACACCGGGGAGCTGTTTTTT
TRBD1 | TRBJ1-5 | . | TRBV12-3/TRBV12-4 | CASSFAGGHQPQHF | TGTGCCAGCAGTTTTGCAGGGGGGCATCAGCCCCAGCATTTT
. | TRBJ1-5 | . | TRBV27 | CASSSLTGQPQHF | TGTGCCAGCAGTTCCCTCACAGGTCAGCCCCAGCATTTT
. | TRBJ1-2 | few | TRBV3-1 | CASSQSAAIYGYTF | TGTGCCAGCAGCCAATCAGCAGCCATCTATGGCTACACCTTC
. | TRBJ1-2 | few | TRBV25-1 | CASSEFGLNYGYTF | TGTGCCAGCAGTGAATTTGGGTTAAACTATGGCTACACCTTC
TRBD1 | TRBJ1-5 | . | TRBV6-1 | CASTLQGVRNQPQHF | TGTGCCAGCACCCTTCAGGGGGTAAGGAATCAGCCCCAGCATTTT
. | TRBJ2-7 | . | TRBV5-1 | CASSLMSYSYEQYF | TGCGCCAGCAGCTTGATGTCCTACTCCTACGAGCAGTACTTC
TRBD2 | TRBJ2-5 | few | TRBV30 | CAWRRLGGETQYF | TGTGCCTGGAGGAGGTTGGGGGGGGAGACCCAGTACTTC
. | TRBJ1-1 | once | TRBV12-3/TRBV12-4 | CASSFGPLGGYTEAFF | TGTGCCAGCAGTTTTGGCCCCCTGGGCGGGTACACTGAAGCTTTCTTT
. | TRBJ1-3 | few | TRBV28 | CASSLPGTQGNTIYF | TGTGCCAGCAGTCTCCCCGGGACGCAAGGAAACACCATATATTTT
. | TRBJ1-1 | . | TRBV25-1 | CASSEFAGNTEAFF | TGTGCCAGCAGTGAATTCGCCGGGAACACTGAAGCTTTCTTT
TRBD2 | TRBJ2-5 | many | TRBV28 | CASSHRTSGEETQYF | TGTGCCAGCAGTCACCGGACTAGCGGCGAAGAGACCCAGTACTTC
. | TRBJ1-1 | . | TRBV29-1 | CSVGRSEAFF | TGCAGCGTGGGCCGCTCTGAAGCTTTCTTT
. | TRBJ2-7 | . | TRBV12-3/TRBV12-4 | CASSQDRVGRDF | TGTGCCAGCAGTCAAGACAGGGTCGGGAGGGACTTC
. | TRBJ2-7 | many | TRBV6-5 | CASSYNLAGFEQYF | TGTGCCAGCAGTTACAACCTCGCAGGGTTCGAGCAGTACTTC
. | TRBJ2-5 | . | TRBV2 | CASKTGHMEETQYF | TGTGCCAGCAAGACGGGACACATGGAAGAGACCCAGTACTTC
. | TRBJ2-7 | . | TRBV5-1 | CASRLGGYSYEQYF | TGCGCCAGCAGATTAGGGGGTTACTCCTACGAGCAGTACTTC
. | TRBJ1-3 | . | TRBV20-1 | CSARDPGSGNTIYF | TGCAGTGCTAGAGATCCGGGTTCTGGAAACACCATATATTTT
. | TRBJ2-1 | . | TRBV20-1 | CSAHLPRIGRQFF | TGCAGTGCTCACCTCCCCAGAATTGGGAGGCAGTTCTTC
. | TRBJ2-7 | . | TRBV27 | CASSLGAPYEQYF | TGTGCCAGCAGTTTAGGGGCGCCCTACGAGCAGTACTTC
. | TRBJ2-2 | . | TRBV6-2/TRBV6-3 | CASGQANTGELFF | TGTGCCAGCGGACAAGCGAACACCGGGGAGCTGTTTTTT
TRBD1 | TRBJ1-5 | . | TRBV28 | CASSYSRQGANQPQHF | TGTGCCAGCAGTTACTCGAGACAGGGGGCTAATCAGCCCCAGCATTTT
. | TRBJ1-2 | few | TRBV20-1 | CSARGGGSPAAYGYTF | TGCAGTGCTAGAGGGGGGGGCAGCCCAGCGGCCTATGGCTACACCTTC
. | TRBJ1-1 | once | TRBV30 | CAWSVWGMDTEAFF | TGTGCCTGGAGTGTGTGGGGGATGGACACTGAAGCTTTCTTT
. | TRBJ2-7 | . | TRBV9 | CASSATDSYEQYF | TGTGCCAGCAGCGCCACTGACTCCTACGAGCAGTACTTC
. | TRBJ1-5 | few | TRBV15 | CATSRGRQHSNQPQHF | TGTGCCACCAGCAGAGGTCGACAACATAGCAATCAGCCCCAGCATTTT
TRBD2 | TRBJ2-5 | many | TRBV12-3/TRBV12-4 | CASSSTGLAGGTGETQYF | TGTGCCAGCAGTTCCACAGGACTAGCGGGAGGGACTGGTGAGACCCAGTACTTC
. | TRBJ2-7 | once | TRBV12-3/TRBV12-4 | CASSPNFAKFYEQYF | TGTGCCAGCAGTCCCAACTTCGCGAAGTTCTACGAGCAGTACTTC
TRBD1 | TRBJ2-7 | many | TRBV11-2 | CASSSIKGQGSYEQYF | TGTGCCAGCAGCTCAATCAAGGGACAGGGGTCCTACGAGCAGTACTTC
. | TRBJ2-5 | . | TRBV11-2 | CASSLGETWMGSETQYF | TGTGCCAGCAGCTTAGGAGAGACCTGGATGGGGTCGGAGACCCAGTACTTC
. | TRBJ1-6 | many | TRBV28 | CASRQAEINSPLHF | TGTGCCAGCAGACAGGCTGAAATTAATTCACCCCTCCACTTT
. | TRBJ1-1 | many | TRBV28 | CASSSIGANTEAFF | TGTGCCAGCAGTTCGATCGGGGCGAACACTGAAGCTTTCTTT
. | TRBJ2-2 | . | TRBV5-1 | CASTSDGSSTGELFF | TGCGCCAGCACCTCAGACGGGAGCAGCACCGGGGAGCTGTTTTTT
. | TRBJ2-2 | . | TRBV30 | CAWSVLVVTGIAGELFF | TGTGCCTGGAGTGTGTTGGTCGTAACAGGCATAGCCGGGGAGCTGTTTTTT
. | TRBJ2-2 | once | TRBV4-2 | CASSQDPAGSNTGELFF | TGTGCCAGCAGCCAAGACCCTGCGGGATCAAACACCGGGGAGCTGTTTTTT
TRBD1 | TRBJ1-2 | many | TRBV12-3/TRBV12-4 | CASGTTGEAYGYTF | TGTGCCAGCGGGACGACAGGGGAGGCCTATGGCTACACCTTC
TRBD1 | TRBJ1-1 | . | TRBV20-1 | CSARDTTGTGWNTEAFF | TGCAGTGCTAGAGATACTACGGGGACAGGCTGGAACACTGAAGCTTTCTTT
TRBD2 | TRBJ2-2 | . | TRBV9 | CASSERRLAANTGELFF | TGTGCCAGCAGCGAAAGACGGCTAGCGGCGAACACCGGGGAGCTGTTTTTT
TRBD1 | TRBJ1-2 | once | TRBV25-1 | CASSFFDRVGYGYTF | TGTGCCAGCTCCTTTTTCGACAGGGTGGGCTATGGCTACACCTTC
. | TRBJ2-5 | few | TRBV3-1 | CASSRPGGGETQYF | TGTGCCAGCAGCCGCCCAGGGGGAGGAGAGACCCAGTACTTC
TRBD1 | TRBJ2-3 | . | TRBV7-6 | CASSSGQGTGTQYF | TGTGCCAGCAGCTCCGGACAGGGTACGGGCACGCAGTATTTT
. | TRBJ2-2 | few | TRBV27 | CASRFDRTNTGELFF | TGTGCCAGCAGATTCGACAGGACGAACACCGGGGAGCTGTTTTTT
. | TRBJ2-5 | . | TRBV7-3 | CASSFTTSRGETQYF | TGTGCCAGCAGCTTTACTACTTCCCGAGGGGAGACCCAGTACTTC
. | TRBJ1-5 | few | TRBV19 | CASSHRTDPQPQHF | TGTGCCAGTAGTCACCGCACGGATCCACAGCCCCAGCATTTT
. | TRBJ1-3 | . | TRBV12-3/TRBV12-4 | CASSLGGHRNTIYF | TGTGCCAGCAGTCTAGGGGGACACAGAAACACCATATATTTT
TRBD1 | TRBJ1-2 | few | TRBV29-1 | CSAGTAYGYTF | TGCAGCGCCGGGACAGCCTATGGCTACACCTTC
TRBD1 | TRBJ1-2 | once | TRBV5-1 | CASSLVSDRGHGYTF | TGCGCCAGCAGCTTGGTCTCGGACAGGGGTCATGGCTACACCTTC
TRBD1 | TRBJ2-5 | many | TRBV11-3 | CASSSKGQQETQYF | TGTGCCAGCAGCTCGAAGGGACAGCAAGAGACCCAGTACTTC
. | TRBJ1-4 | . | TRBV29-1 | CSVEDPTGLPAKLFF | TGCAGCGTTGAAGACCCTACAGGGTTGCCGGCAAAACTGTTTTTT
TRBD2 | TRBJ2-2 | . | TRBV29-1 | CSVDQSGGNTGELFF | TGCAGCGTTGACCAGAGCGGGGGGAACACCGGGGAGCTGTTTTTT
TRBD1 | TRBJ2-7 | many | TRBV13 | CASSLWQGDEQYF | TGTGCCAGCAGCTTATGGCAGGGGGACGAGCAGTACTTC
. | TRBJ1-3 | few | TRBV6-2/TRBV6-3 | CASSRRLSGNTIYF | TGTGCCAGCAGTCGCAGGCTCTCTGGAAACACCATATATTTT